The clone carrying this T cell receptor beta chain was picked up one time. As yet, its antigen is unknown. The sample originates from a study of radiation and T cells in renal cell carcinoma. Overall study: Nephrectomy followed 15 Gy stereotactic body radiation by 4 weeks.

Germline V gene sequence: CDR1 MNHEY, CDR2 SVGAGI. The V gene lost 3 bases and the J gene lost 5 bases, with 11 bases spanning the gap. This CDR3 is 14 amino acids long. Study-wide findings and caveats: Top tumor clonotypes rose in blood 2 weeks post-radiation, then contracted.

Sample time point: baseline pretreatment blood. The treatment denotes: 15 Gy SBRT to primary tumor, nephrectomy 4 weeks later. After SBRT, blood was collected at 2 and 4 weeks, plus baseline. This renal cell carcinoma was of the clear cell type. Some clones are missing from TCRdb's copy, which holds only in-frame ones; the method was immunoSEQ multiplex PCR. The sample has about 130,000 clones, around nine tenths seen once; the top ten hold more than 10%. The TCR originated in a woman in her 50s with renal cell carcinoma. The chain has TRBV6-5 and TRBJ2-1, with D uncertain. The sequences come from blood, collected from a patient whose treatment included radiotherapy and nephrectomy. The DNA for the CDR3 is TGTGCCAGCAGTTATGACACAGTTAACAATGAGCAGTTCTTC. Protein product: CASSYDTVNNEQFF.